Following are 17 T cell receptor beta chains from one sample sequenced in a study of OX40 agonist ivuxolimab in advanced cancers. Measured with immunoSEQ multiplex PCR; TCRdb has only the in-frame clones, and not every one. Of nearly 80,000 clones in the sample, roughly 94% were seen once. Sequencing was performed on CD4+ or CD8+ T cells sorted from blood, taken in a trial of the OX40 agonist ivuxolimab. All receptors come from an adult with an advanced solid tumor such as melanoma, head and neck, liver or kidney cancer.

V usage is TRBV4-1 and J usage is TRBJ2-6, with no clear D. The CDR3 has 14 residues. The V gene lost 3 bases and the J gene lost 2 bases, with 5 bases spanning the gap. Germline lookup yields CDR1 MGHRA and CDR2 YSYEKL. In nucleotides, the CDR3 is TGCGCCAGCAGCCAGCGGACTGGGGCCAACGTCCTGACTTTC. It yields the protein CASSQRTGANVLTF.

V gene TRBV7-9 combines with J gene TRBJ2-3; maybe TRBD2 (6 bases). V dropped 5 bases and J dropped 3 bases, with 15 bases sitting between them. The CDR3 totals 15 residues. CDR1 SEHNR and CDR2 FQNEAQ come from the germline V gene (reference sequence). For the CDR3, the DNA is TGTGCCAGCAGCGGCGGGGCGCGGTGGACAGATACGCAGTATTTT. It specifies CASSGGARWTDTQYF.

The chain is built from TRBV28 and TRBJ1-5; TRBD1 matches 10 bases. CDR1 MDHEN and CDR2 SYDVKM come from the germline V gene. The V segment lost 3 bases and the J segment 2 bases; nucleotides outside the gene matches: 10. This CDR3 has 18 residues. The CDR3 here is CASSLPRQGAVGNQPQHF. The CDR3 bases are TGTGCCAGCAGTTTGCCACGACAGGGGGCGGTGGGCAATCAGCCCCAGCATTTT.

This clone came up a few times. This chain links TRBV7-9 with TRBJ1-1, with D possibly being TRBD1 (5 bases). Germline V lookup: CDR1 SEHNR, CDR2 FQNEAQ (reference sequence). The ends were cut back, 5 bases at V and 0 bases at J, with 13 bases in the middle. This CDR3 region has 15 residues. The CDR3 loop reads CASSGVGDLNTEAFF. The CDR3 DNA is TGTGCCAGCAGCGGGGTGGGGGATTTGAACACTGAAGCTTTCTTT.

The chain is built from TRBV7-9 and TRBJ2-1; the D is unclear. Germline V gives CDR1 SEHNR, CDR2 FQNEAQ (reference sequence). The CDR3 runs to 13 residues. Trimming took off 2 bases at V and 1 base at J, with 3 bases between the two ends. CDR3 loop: CASSLTSYNEQFF. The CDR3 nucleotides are TGTGCCAGCAGCTTAACATCCTACAATGAGCAGTTCTTC. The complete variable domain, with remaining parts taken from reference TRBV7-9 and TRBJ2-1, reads DTGVSQNPRHKITKRGQNVTFRCDPISEHNRLYWYRQTLGQGPEFLTYFQNEAQLEKSRLLSDRFSAERPKGSFSTLEIQRTEQGDSAMYLCASSLTSYNEQFFGPGTRLTVL.

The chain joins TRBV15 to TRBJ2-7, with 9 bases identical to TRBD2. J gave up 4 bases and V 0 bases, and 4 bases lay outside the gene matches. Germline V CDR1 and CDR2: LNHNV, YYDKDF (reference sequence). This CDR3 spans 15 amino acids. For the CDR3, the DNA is TGTGCCACCAGCAGAGATTCGCTAGCGGGGTACGAGCAGTACTTC. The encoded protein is CATSRDSLAGYEQYF.

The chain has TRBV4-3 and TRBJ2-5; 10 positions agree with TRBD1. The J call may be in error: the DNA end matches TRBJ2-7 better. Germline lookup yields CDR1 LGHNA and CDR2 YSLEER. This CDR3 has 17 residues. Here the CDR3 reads CASSHTDRGRFLDEQYF. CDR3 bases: TGCGCCAGCAGCCATACTGACAGGGGGCGCTTTTTGGACGAGCAGTACTTC.

In DNA form, the CDR3 reads TGTGCCAGCAGCATCGGAGGCGAGCAGTACTTC. Translated: CASSIGGEQYF. The chain carries TRBV7-2 and TRBJ2-7; TRBD2 might be the D (5 bases). From germline, CDR1 is SGHTA and CDR2 FQGNSA. The CDR3 is 11 amino acids. Trimming removed 5 bases from V and 6 bases from J, with 8 bases in between.

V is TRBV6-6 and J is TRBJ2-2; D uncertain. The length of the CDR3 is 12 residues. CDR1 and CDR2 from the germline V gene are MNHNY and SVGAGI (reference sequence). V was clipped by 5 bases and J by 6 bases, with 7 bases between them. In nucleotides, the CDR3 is TGTGCCAGCAGTCCCTCCCCCGGGGAGCTGTTTTTT. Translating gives CASSPSPGELFF.

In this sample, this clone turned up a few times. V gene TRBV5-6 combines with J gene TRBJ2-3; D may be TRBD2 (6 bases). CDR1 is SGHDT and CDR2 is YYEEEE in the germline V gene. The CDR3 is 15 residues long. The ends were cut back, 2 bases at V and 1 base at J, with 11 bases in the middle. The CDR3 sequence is CASSLGRDGTDTQYF. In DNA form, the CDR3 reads TGTGCCAGCAGCTTAGGGCGGGACGGCACAGATACGCAGTATTTT. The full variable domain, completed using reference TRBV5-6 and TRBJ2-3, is DAGVTQSPTHLIKTRGQQVTLRCSPKSGHDTVSWYQQALGQGPQFIFQYYEEEERQRGNFPDRFSGHQFPNYSSELNVNALLLGDSALYLCASSLGRDGTDTQYFGPGTRLTVL.

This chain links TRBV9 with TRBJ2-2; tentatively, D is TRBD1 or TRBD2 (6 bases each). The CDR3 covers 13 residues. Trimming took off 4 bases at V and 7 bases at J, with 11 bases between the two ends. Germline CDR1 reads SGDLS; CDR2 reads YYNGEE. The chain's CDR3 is CASSPRGDGELFF. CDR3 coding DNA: TGTGCCAGCAGCCCAAGGGGGGACGGGGAGCTGTTTTTT.

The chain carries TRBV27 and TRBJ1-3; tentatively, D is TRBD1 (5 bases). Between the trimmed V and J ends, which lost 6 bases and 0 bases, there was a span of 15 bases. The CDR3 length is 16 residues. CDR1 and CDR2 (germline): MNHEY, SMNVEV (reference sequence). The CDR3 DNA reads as TGTGCCAGCAGCCCTATGACAGAGATCTCTGGAAACACCATATATTTT. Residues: CASSPMTEISGNTIYF.

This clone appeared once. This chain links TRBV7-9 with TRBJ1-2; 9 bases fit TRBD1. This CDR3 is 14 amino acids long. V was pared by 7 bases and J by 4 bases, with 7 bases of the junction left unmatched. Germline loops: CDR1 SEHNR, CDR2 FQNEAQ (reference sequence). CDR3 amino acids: CASNPTGGPYGYTF. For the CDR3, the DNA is TGTGCCAGCAACCCTACAGGGGGCCCCTATGGCTACACCTTC.

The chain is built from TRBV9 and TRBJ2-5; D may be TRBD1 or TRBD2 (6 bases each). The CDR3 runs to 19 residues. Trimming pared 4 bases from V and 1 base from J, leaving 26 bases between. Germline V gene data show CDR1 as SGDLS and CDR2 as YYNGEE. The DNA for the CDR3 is TGTGCCAGCAGCCACACAGCGTTTACTAGCCAGGGGTTCCAAGAGACCCAGTACTTC. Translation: CASSHTAFTSQGFQETQYF.

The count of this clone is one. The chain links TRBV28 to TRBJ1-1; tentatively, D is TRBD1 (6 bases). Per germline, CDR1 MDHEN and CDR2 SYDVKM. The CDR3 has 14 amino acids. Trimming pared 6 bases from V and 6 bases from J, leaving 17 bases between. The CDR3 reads CASRARGALPEAFF. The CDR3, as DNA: TGTGCCAGCAGGGCAAGGGGGGCGCTCCCTGAAGCTTTCTTT.

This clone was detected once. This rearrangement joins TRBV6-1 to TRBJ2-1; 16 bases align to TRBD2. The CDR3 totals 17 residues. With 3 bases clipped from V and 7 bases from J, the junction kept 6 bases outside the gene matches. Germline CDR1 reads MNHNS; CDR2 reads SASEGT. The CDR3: CASSEGLAGGAWNEQFF. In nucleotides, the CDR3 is TGTGCCAGCAGTGAGGGACTAGCGGGAGGGGCCTGGAATGAGCAGTTCTTC.

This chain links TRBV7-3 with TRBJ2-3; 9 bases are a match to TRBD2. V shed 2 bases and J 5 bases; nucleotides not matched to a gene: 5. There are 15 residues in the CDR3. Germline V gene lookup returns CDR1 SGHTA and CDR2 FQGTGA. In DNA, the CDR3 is TGTGCCAGCAGCTTAGGCGGGAGGGCAGTAGATACGCAGTATTTT. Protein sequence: CASSLGGRAVDTQYF.